This T cell receptor beta chain was identified during a study of Ad26.COV2.S vaccination and SARS-CoV-2 variants. Some clones are missing from TCRdb's copy, which holds only in-frame ones; the method was immunoSEQ multiplex PCR. This sample has 300,000 to 500,000 clones; about 88% occur once, and the top ten carry roughly 3%. This clone occurred a few times. Specified treatment: around 19 received Ad26.COV2.S at low or high dose, single or two shots; 5 received placebo; per-sample allocation not given. Following the first vaccine or placebo injection, samples were taken on day 63. The receptor's source is a person between 18 and 65 years old who received the Ad26.COV2.S COVID-19 vaccine or a placebo. The material was peripheral blood, obtained in a trial of Ad26.COV2.S vaccine versus placebo.

The DNA for the CDR3 is TGTGCCAGCAGCCCCGACAGATATGGCTACACCTTC. Residues: CASSPDRYGYTF. This rearrangement joins TRBV7-9 to TRBJ1-2; the D gene is possibly TRBD1 (5 bases). The CDR3 consists of 12 residues. The germline V gene encodes CDR1 SEHNR and CDR2 FQNEAQ (reference sequence). Trimming removed 5 bases at V and 5 bases at J, with 9 bases between.